The sequence of this T cell receptor (beta chain) was determined in a study of T-cell reconstitution after alpha-beta-depleted transplantation in children. The study's findings and limits: Alpha-beta T cells about two months after transplant reportedly derived from several hundred expanded graft clones.

CDR3 length equals 12 residues. V was clipped by 3 bases and J by 8 bases; unmatched bases: 4. In germline, CDR1 is DFQATT, CDR2 SNEGSKA (reference sequence). This clonotype showed up many times. Its cognate antigen is unknown. The authors prepared the TCRbeta library with unique molecular identifiers. TCRdb ran MiXCR on the PCR reads and lists one entry per CDR3 protein. Of some 600,000 distinct CDR3 sequences in the sample, 13% were seen once. The rearrangement uses TRBV20-1 and TRBJ2-1, with 7 bases lining up with TRBD2. This clonotype was obtained from a male patient between 5 and 17 years old who had a stem cell transplant for acute myeloid leukemia, so the T cells may come from the graft donor. The sequencing here drew on PBMCs, mostly from graft donor cells, taken 360 days after TCRalphabeta/CD19-depleted stem cell transplant. DNA for the CDR3: TGCAGTGCTAGCGGGAGGAGGGATGAGCAGTTCTTC. This translates into CSASGRRDEQFF.